The table lists the clone carrying this T cell receptor (beta chain) with a few counts. Antigen specificity is unknown. V gave up 8 bases and J gave up 4 bases, with 7 bases separating them. This CDR3 is built from 11 residues. This sample was included in a study of CD8 T cells in ankylosing spondylitis. Study findings and constraints: Some of the motif variants had earlier been found in reactive arthritis patients' fluid and blood. Clones linked to disease, bearing a CD8+ phenotype, were relatively rare in peripheral blood. As reported, disease-linked clones showed significant enrichment in matched ankylosing spondylitis synovial fluid. Blood of patients with ankylosing spondylitis appeared to be characterized by a TCR beta motif of eight or nine highly homologous variants.

Quantitative barcoded 5'-RACE was used to prepare TCR beta libraries. TCRdb re-derived calls from the 5' RACE reads in MiXCR, one entry per CDR3 protein. The sample holds around 130,000 distinct CDR3 sequences, 17% seen once. Material: blood, either unsorted or a sorted T cell fraction (not recorded which). The chain is built from TRBV12-3 or TRBV12-4 and TRBJ2-3; D is uncertain. The clonotype was recovered from a male donor with ankylosing spondylitis. This chain's CDR3 is CASWSADTQYF. DNA for the CDR3: TGTGCCAGCTGGAGCGCAGATACGCAGTATTTT.